This T cell receptor (beta chain) originates from a study of Graves' ophthalmopathy and Graves' hyperthyroidism. This clonotype was detected many times. TCR beta CDR3 amplification used RNA transcripts. HTBI primers primed a first-round RT-PCR, and a second-round multiplex PCR followed. TCRdb used MiXCR to reprocess the multiplex PCR reads, holding one entry per CDR3 protein. This table has 220,000 or so distinct CDR3 sequences, around a fifth appearing once. Sequences were obtained from peripheral blood. The origin of this receptor is a woman aged 45-59 years with Graves' ophthalmopathy.

CDR3 nucleotide sequence: TGTGCCACCAGTGAAGGGGCTACTTTTCGAGAGACCCAGTACTTC. Amino acids: CATSEGATFRETQYF. The J gene is TRBJ2-5, the V gene TRBV24-1; possible D gene TRBD1, 5 bases. Between the trimmed V and J ends, which lost 4 bases and 4 bases, there was a span of 15 bases. Germline CDR1 reads KGHDR; CDR2 reads SFDVKD. The CDR3 is 15 amino acids.